Sequencing of this T cell receptor beta chain was carried out in a study of blood T cell repertoires in COVID-19. Study-level background: Acute-phase and convalescent COVID-19 samples originated in the United States, Italy and Spain. PBMCs, B-cell-depleted T cells, or T cells provided the cDNA or gDNA that made up the material.

Germline CDR1 is SGDLS and CDR2 is YYNGEE. Trimming pared 0 bases from V and 0 bases from J, leaving 7 bases between. This CDR3 has 14 residues. TCRdb keeps only in-frame clones here, not all; method: immunoSEQ multiplex PCR. The sample carries around 230,000 clones, roughly 83% recorded once. The chain recombines TRBV9 with TRBJ2-7; D is unclear. The sequence came from a woman older than 75 with acute or convalescent COVID-19. The sequenced material came from peripheral blood. For the CDR3, the DNA is TGTGCCAGCAGCGTAGGGCAGGCCTCCTACGAGCAGTACTTC. Encoded protein: CASSVGQASYEQYF.